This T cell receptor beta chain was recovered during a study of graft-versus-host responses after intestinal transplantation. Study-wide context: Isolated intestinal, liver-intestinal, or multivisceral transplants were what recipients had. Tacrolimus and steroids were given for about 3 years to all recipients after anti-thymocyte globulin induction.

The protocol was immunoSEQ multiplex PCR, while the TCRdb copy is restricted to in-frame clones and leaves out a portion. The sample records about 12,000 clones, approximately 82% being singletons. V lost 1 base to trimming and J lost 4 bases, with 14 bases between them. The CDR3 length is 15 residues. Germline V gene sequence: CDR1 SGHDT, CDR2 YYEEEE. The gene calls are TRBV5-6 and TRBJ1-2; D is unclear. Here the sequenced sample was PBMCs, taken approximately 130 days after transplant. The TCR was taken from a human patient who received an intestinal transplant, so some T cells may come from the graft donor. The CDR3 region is CASSLFEESVYGYTF. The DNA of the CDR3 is TGTGCCAGCAGCTTGTTTGAGGAATCGGTCTATGGCTACACCTTC. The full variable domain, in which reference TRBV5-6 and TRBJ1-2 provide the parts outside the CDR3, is DAGVTQSPTHLIKTRGQQVTLRCSPKSGHDTVSWYQQALGQGPQFIFQYYEEEERQRGNFPDRFSGHQFPNYSSELNVNALLLGDSALYLCASSLFEESVYGYTFGSGTRLTVV.